The clone carrying this T cell receptor beta chain has at least ten counts. Its antigen remains unknown. The sample belongs to a study of blood T cells in healthy people across ages. Study-level findings and limits: Across samples, TCR beta diversity tracked strongly with naive T cell percentage. Diversity figures based on one million T cells were deemed too low.

Researchers collected 7.5 to 10 milliliters of peripheral blood from every single donor. Germline CDR1 SEHNR, CDR2 FQNEAQ (reference sequence). The CDR3 has 14 amino acids. Trimming removed 5 bases at V and 2 bases at J, with 11 bases between. It was with a sample-barcoded 5' primer and a J-beta primer mix that a second PCR of roughly 6 to 11 cycles was run. Each CDR3 protein gets one entry after TCRdb re-called the 5' RACE reads with MiXCR. The top ten hold roughly 7.7% of the sample, which has 1.4 million to 1.5 million distinct CDR3 sequences, 42% seen once. This chain connects TRBV7-9 to TRBJ2-3, with D perhaps matching TRBD1 (6 bases). Sequenced material: blood. The sequence derives from a young woman in good health. The CDR3 sequence: CASSLAGATDTQYF. The CDR3 nucleotides are TGTGCCAGCAGCCTGGCAGGGGCCACAGATACGCAGTATTTT.